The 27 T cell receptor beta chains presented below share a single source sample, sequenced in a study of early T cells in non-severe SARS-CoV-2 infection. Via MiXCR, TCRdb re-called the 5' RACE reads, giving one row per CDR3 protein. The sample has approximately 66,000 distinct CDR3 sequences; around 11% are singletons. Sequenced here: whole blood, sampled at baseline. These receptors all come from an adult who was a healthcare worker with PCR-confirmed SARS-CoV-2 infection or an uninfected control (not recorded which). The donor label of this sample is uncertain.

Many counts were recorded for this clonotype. The CDR3: CASSRSGGARETQYF. The DNA for the CDR3 is TGTGCCAGCAGTCGAAGCGGGGGGGCCCGGGAGACCCAGTACTTC. The chain joins TRBV11-2 to TRBJ2-5; 10 bases match TRBD2. CDR3 size: 15 residues. Germline CDR1 is SGHAT and CDR2 is FQNNGV. V gave up 6 bases and J gave up 5 bases; unmatched junction bases: 9. The whole variable domain, filled in from reference TRBV11-2 and TRBJ2-5, reads EAGVAQSPRYKIIEKRQSVAFWCNPISGHATLYWYQQILGQGPKLLIQFQNNGVVDDSQLPKDRFSAERLKGVDSTLKIQPAKLEDSAVYLCASSRSGGARETQYFGPGTRLLVL.

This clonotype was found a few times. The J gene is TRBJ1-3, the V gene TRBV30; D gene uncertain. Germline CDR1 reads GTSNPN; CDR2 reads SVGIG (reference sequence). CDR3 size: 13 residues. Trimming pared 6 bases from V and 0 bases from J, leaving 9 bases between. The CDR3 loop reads CACSKGSGNTIYF. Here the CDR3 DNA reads TGTGCCTGTTCGAAGGGCTCTGGAAACACCATATATTTT.

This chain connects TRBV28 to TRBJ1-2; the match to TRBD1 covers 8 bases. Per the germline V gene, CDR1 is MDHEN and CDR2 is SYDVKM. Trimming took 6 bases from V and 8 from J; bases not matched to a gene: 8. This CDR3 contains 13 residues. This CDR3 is CASRSGGAEGYTF. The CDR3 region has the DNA TGTGCCAGCAGATCAGGGGGCGCGGAAGGCTACACCTTC.

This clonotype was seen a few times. Written as DNA, the CDR3 is TGTGCCAGCAGCTTATATACAGGGGAGGGAACTGAAGCTTTCTTT. Its protein is CASSLYTGEGTEAFF. The chain recombines TRBV7-9 with TRBJ1-1; 7 bases are a match to TRBD1. V shed 2 bases and J 5 bases; nucleotides not matched to a gene: 8. CDR1 and CDR2 from the germline V gene are SEHNR and FQNEAQ (reference sequence). The CDR3 extends over 15 amino acids.

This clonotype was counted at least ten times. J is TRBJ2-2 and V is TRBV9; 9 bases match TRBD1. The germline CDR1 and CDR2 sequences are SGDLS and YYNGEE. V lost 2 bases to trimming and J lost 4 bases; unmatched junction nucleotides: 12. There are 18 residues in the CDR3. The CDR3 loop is CASSVTVGQGETTGELFF. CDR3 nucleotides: TGTGCCAGCAGCGTGACCGTGGGACAGGGTGAGACCACCGGGGAGCTGTTTTTT.

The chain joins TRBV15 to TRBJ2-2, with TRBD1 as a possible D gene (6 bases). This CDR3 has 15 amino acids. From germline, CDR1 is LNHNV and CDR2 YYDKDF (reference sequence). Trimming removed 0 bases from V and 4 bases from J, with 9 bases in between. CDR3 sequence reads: CATSREGRGTGELFF. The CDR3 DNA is TGTGCCACCAGCAGAGAGGGCAGGGGCACCGGGGAGCTGTTTTTT.

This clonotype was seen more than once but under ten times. The CDR3 reads CASRRTAEETQYF. CDR3 coding DNA: TGTGCCAGCAGGCGGACAGCCGAAGAGACCCAGTACTTC. The chain recombines TRBV5-4 with TRBJ2-5; D possibly corresponds to TRBD1 (6 bases). The germline V gene encodes CDR1 SGHNT and CDR2 YYREEE (reference sequence). The CDR3 consists of 13 residues. V lost 5 bases and J 3 bases, leaving 11 bases between the germline ends.

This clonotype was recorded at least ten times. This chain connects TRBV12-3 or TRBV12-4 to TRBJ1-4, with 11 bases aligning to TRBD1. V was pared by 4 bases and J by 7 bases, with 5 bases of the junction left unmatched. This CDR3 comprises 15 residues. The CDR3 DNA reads TGTGCCAGCAGTTCAACCGGGACAGGGGGTGAAAAACTGTTTTTT. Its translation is CASSSTGTGGEKLFF.

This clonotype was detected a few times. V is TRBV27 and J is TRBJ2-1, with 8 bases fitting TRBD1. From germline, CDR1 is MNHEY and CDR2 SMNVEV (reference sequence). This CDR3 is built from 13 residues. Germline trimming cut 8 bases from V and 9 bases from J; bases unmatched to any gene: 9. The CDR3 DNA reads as TGTGCCAGCCGACTACAGGGGGTAGGTGAGCAGTTCTTC. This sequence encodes CASRLQGVGEQFF.

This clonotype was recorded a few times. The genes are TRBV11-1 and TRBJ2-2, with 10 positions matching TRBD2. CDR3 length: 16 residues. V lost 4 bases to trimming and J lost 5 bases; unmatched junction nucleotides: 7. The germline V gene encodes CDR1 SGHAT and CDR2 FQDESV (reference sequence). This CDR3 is CASSSWGTSVTGELFF. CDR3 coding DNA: TGTGCCAGCAGCTCCTGGGGGACTAGCGTAACCGGGGAGCTGTTTTTT.

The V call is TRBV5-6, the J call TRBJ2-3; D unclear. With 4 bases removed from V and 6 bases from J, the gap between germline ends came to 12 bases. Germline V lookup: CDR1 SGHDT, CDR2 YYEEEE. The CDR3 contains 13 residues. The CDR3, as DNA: TGTGCCAGCAGCGGAGTTAATCCGGATACGCAGTATTTT. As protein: CASSGVNPDTQYF.

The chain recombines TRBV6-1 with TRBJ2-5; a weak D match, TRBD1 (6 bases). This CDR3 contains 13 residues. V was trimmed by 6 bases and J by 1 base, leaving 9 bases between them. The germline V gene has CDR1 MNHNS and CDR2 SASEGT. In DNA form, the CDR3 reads TGTGCCAGCAGAAAGACAGGCCAAGAGACCCAGTACTTC. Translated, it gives CASRKTGQETQYF.

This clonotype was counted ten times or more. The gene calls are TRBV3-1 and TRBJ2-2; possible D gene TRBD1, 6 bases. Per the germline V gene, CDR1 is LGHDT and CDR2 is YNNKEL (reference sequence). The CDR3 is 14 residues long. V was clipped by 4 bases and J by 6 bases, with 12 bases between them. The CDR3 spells CASSLTGWSGELFF. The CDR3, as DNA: TGTGCCAGCAGCCTAACAGGGTGGTCCGGGGAGCTGTTTTTT.

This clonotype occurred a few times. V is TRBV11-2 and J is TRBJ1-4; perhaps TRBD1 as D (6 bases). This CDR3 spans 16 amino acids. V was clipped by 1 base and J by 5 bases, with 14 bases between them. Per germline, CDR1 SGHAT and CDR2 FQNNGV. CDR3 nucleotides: TGTGCCAGCAGCTTAGTGACAGGCCGAGTCAATGAAAAACTGTTTTTT. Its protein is CASSLVTGRVNEKLFF.

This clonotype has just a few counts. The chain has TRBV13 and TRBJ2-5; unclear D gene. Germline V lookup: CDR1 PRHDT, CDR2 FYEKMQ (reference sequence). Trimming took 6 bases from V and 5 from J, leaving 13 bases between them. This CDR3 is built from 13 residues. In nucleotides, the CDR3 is TGTGCCAGCAGACACCGGACCGGGGAGACCCAGTACTTC. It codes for CASRHRTGETQYF. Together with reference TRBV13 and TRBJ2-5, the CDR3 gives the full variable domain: AAGVIQSPRHLIKEKRETATLKCYPIPRHDTVYWYQQGPGQDPQFLISFYEKMQSDKGSIPDRFSAQQFSDYHSELNMSSLELGDSALYFCASRHRTGETQYFGPGTRLLVL.

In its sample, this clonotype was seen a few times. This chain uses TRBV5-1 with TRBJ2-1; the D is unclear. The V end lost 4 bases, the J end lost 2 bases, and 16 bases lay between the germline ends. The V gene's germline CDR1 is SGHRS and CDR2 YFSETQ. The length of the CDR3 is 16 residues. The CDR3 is CASSPALIITYNEQFF. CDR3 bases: TGCGCCAGCAGCCCCGCCTTAATTATTACCTACAATGAGCAGTTCTTC.

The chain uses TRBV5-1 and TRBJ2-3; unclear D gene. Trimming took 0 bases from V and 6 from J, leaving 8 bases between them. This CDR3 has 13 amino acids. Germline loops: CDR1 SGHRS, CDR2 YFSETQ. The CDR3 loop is CASSLGYEDTQYF. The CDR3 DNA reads TGCGCCAGCAGCTTGGGGTACGAGGATACGCAGTATTTT.

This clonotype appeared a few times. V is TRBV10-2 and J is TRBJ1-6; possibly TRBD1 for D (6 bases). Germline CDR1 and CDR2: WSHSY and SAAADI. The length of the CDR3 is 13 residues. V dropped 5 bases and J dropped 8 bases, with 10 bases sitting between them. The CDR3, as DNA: TGCGCCAGCAGTATAAGGGGGGATTCACCCCTCCACTTT. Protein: CASSIRGDSPLHF.

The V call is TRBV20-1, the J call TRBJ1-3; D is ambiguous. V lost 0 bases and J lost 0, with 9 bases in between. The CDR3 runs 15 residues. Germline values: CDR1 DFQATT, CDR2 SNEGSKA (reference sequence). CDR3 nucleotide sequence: TGCAGTGCTAGAGAAAGCGGGAGCTCTGGAAACACCATATATTTT. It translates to CSARESGSSGNTIYF.

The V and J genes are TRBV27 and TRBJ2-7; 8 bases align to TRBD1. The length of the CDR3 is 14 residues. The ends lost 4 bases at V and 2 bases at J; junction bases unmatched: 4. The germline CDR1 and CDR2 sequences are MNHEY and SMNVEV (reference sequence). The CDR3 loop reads CASSSTGAAYEQYV. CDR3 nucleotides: TGTGCCAGCAGTTCGACAGGGGCGGCCTACGAGCAGTACGTC.

The CDR3 DNA reads as TGCAGCTTCTTAGGGGGACAGGTCCAAGAGACCCAGTACTTC. Translated, it gives CSFLGGQVQETQYF. J is TRBJ2-5 and V is TRBV29-1; 8 positions match TRBD1. Germline CDR1 reads SQVTM; CDR2 reads ANQGSEA. The length of the CDR3 is 14 residues. The V segment lost 8 bases and the J segment 1 base; nucleotides outside the gene matches: 9.

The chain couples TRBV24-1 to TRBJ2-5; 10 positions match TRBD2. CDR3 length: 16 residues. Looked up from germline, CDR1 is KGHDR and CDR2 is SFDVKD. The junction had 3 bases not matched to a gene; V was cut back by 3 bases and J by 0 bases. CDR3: CATSDISGGYQETQYF. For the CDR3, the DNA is TGTGCCACCAGTGATATTAGCGGGGGGTACCAAGAGACCCAGTACTTC.

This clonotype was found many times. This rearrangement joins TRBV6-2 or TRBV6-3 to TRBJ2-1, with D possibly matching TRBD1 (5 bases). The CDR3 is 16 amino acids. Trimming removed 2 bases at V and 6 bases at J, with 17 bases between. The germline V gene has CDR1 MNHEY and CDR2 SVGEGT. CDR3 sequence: CASSYPFGRVGNEQFF. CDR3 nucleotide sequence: TGTGCCAGCAGTTACCCGTTTGGCAGGGTAGGCAATGAGCAGTTCTTC.

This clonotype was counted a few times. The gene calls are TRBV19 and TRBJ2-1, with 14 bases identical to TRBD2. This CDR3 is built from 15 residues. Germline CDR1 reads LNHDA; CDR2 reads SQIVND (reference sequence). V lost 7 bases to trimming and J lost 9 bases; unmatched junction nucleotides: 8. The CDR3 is CASTQGLAGASEQFF. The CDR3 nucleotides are TGTGCCAGTACCCAGGGACTAGCGGGGGCCAGTGAGCAGTTCTTC.

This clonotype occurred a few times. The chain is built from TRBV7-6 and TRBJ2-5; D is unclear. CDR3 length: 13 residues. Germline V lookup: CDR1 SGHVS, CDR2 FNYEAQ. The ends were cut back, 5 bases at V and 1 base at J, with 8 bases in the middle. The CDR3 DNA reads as TGTGCCAGCAGCCTAGTCCCCCAAGAGACCCAGTACTTC. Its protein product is CASSLVPQETQYF. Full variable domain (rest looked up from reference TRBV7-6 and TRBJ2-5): GAGVSQSPRYKVTKRGQDVALRCDPISGHVSLYWYRQALGQGPEFLTYFNYEAQQDKSGLPNDRFSAERPEGSISTLTIQRTEQRDSAMYRCASSLVPQETQYFGPGTRLLVL.

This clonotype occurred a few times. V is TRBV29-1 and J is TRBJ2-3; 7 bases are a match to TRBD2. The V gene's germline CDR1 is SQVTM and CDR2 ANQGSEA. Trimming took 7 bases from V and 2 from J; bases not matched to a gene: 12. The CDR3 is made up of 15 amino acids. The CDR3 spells CSAPVGGGPTDTQYF. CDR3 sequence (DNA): TGCAGCGCCCCCGTTGGCGGGGGACCCACAGATACGCAGTATTTT.

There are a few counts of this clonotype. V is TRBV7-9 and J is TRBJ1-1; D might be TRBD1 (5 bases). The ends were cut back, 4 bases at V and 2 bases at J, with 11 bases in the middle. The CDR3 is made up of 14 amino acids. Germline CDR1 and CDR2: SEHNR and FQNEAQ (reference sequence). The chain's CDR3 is CASSSQGANTEAFF. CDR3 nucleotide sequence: TGTGCCAGCAGCTCCCAGGGAGCTAACACTGAAGCTTTCTTT.